This T cell receptor (beta chain) emerged from a study of blood T cell repertoires in COVID-19. About the study: Samples taken during acute and convalescent COVID-19 were collected in the United States, Italy and Spain. Sources were T cells, B-cell-depleted T cells, or PBMCs; the material itself was cDNA or gDNA.

In the authors' methods: Reference gene primer amplification gave estimated nucleated cell counts. Only in-frame clones appear in the TCRdb table, and some are missing; sequencing was by immunoSEQ multiplex PCR. V, J and clone size are those of that table, while D and trimming were read from the DNA. This repertoire shows 140,000 to 150,000 clones, around 86% found once; its top ten account for around 38%. This TCR was recovered from a man aged 50-60 years who had recovered from COVID-19. Specimen: peripheral blood.

The CDR3 bases are TGTGCCAGCAGCCAAAGGACAGGGGGGATTAGCAATCAGCCCCAGCATTTT. Amino acid sequence: CASSQRTGGISNQPQHF. The genes are TRBV5-5 and TRBJ1-5, with 10 bases lining up with TRBD1. CDR3 length: 17 amino acids. V trimming: 4 bases; J trimming: 0 bases; junction bases outside the gene matches: 7. Germline V gene data show CDR1 as SGHKS and CDR2 as YYEKEE (reference sequence).